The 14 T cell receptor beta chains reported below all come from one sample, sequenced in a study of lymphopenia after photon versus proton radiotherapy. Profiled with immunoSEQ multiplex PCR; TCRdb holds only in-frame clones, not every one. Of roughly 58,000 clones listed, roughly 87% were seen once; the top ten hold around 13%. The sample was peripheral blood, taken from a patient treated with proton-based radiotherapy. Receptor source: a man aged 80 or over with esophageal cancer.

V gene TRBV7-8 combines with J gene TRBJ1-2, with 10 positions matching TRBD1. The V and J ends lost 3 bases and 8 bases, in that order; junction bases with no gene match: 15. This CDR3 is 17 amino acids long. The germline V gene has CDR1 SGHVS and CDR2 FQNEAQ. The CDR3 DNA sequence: TGTGCCAGCAGCTTCTTTTACCGGACAGGGGGAATCGTCGGCTACACCTTC. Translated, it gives CASSFFYRTGGIVGYTF.

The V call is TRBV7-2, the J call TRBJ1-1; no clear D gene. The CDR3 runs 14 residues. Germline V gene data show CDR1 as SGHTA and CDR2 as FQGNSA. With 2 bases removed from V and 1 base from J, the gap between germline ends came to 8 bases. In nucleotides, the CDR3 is TGTGCCAGCAGCTTAACCTCGGGGAACACTGAAGCTTTCTTT. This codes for CASSLTSGNTEAFF. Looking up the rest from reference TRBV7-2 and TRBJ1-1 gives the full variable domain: GAGVSQSPSNKVTEKGKDVELRCDPISGHTALYWYRQSLGQGLEFLIYFQGNSAPDKSGLPSDRFSAERTGGSVSTLTIQRTQQEDSAVYLCASSLTSGNTEAFFGQGTRLTVV.

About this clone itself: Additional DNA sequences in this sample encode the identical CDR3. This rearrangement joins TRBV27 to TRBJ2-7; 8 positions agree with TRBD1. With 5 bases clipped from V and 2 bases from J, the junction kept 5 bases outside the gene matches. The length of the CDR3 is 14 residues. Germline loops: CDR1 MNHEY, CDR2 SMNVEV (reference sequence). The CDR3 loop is CASSRTGNTYEQYF. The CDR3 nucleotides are TGTGCCAGCAGTCGGACAGGGAATACCTACGAGCAGTACTTC.

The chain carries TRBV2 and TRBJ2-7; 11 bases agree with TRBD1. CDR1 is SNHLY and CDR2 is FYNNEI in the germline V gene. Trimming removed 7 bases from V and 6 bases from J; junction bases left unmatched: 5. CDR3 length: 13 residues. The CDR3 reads CASTPDRGLEQYF. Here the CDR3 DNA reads TGTGCCAGCACGCCGGACAGGGGGCTCGAGCAGTACTTC. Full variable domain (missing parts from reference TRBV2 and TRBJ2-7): EPEVTQTPSHQVTQMGQEVILRCVPISNHLYFYWYRQILGQKVEFLVSFYNNEISEKSEIFDDQFSVERPDGSNFTLKIRSTKLEDSAMYFCASTPDRGLEQYFGPGTRLTVT.

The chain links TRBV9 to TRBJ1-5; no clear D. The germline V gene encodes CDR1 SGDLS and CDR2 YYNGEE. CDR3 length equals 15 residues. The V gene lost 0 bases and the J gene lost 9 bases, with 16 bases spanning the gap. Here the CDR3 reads CASSVASPRSRPQHF. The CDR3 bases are TGTGCCAGCAGCGTAGCTTCGCCCCGCTCACGGCCCCAGCATTTT.

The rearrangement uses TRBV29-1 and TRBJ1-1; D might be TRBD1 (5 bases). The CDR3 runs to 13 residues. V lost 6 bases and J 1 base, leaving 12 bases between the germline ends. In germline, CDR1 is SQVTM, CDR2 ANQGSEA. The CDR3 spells CSVADIPNTEAFF. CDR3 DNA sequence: TGCAGCGTCGCGGACATACCGAACACTGAAGCTTTCTTT.

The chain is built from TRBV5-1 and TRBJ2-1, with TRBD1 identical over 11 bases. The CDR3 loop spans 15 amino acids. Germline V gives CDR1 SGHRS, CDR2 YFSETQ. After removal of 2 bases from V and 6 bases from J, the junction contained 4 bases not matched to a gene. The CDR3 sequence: CASSFGQGAGNEQFF. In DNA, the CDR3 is TGCGCCAGCAGCTTTGGACAGGGGGCCGGCAATGAGCAGTTCTTC.

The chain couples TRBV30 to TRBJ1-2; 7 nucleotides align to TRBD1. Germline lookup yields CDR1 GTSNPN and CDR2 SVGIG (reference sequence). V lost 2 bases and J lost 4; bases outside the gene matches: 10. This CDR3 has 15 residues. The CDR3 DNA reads TGTGCCTGGAGTAACCAGGGGGTTTGGGGCTATGGCTACACCTTC. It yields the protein CAWSNQGVWGYGYTF.

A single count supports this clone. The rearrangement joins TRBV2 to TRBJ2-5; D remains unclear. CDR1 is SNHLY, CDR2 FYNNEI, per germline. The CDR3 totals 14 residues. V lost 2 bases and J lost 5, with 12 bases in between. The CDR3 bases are TGTGCCAGCAGTGAACTCGAACGTTACGAGACCCAGTACTTC. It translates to CASSELERYETQYF.

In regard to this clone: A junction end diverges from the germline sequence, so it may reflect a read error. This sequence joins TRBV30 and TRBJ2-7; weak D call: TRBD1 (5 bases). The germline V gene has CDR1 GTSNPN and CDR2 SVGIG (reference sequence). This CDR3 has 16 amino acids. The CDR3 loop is CAWSTPGLSMHYGQYF. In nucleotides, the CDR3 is TGTGCCTGGAGTACACCAGGGTTGTCCATGCACTACGGGCAGTACTTC.

The CDR3 nucleotides are TGTGCCAGCAGCCAAGTGCCTTGGCCTCCTGGCTACACCTTC. It is translated as CASSQVPWPPGYTF. This chain connects TRBV14 to TRBJ1-2, with D hard to call. V gave up 1 base and J gave up 7 bases, with 13 bases separating them. This CDR3 region has 14 residues. CDR1 and CDR2 (germline): SGHDN, FVKESK. Filled out from reference TRBV14 and TRBJ1-2, the complete variable domain reads EAGVTQFPSHSVIEKGQTVTLRCDPISGHDNLYWYRRVMGKEIKFLLHFVKESKQDESGMPNNRFLAERTGGTYSTLKVQPAELEDSGVYFCASSQVPWPPGYTFGSGTRLTVV.

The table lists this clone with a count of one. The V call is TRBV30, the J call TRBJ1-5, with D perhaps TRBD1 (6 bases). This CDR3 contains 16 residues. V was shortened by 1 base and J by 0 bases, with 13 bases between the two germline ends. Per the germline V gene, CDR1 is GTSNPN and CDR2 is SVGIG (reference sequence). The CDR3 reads CAWSGRDIHSNQPQHF. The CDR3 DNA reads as TGTGCCTGGAGTGGCCGGGACATTCATAGCAATCAGCCCCAGCATTTT.

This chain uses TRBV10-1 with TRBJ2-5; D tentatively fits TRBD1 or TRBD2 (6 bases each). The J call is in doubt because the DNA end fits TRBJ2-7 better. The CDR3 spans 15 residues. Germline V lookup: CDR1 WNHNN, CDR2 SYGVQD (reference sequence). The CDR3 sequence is CASSDFRGEAYEQYF. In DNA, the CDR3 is TGCGCCAGCAGTGATTTTAGGGGGGAGGCCTACGAGCAGTACTTC.

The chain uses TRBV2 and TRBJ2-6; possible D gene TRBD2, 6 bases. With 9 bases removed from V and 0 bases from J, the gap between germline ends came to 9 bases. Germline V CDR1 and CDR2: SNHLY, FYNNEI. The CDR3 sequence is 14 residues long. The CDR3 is CARWGDSGANVLTF. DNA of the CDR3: TGTGCCAGATGGGGGGACTCTGGGGCCAACGTCCTGACTTTC.